The T cell receptor (beta chain) described here comes from a study of blood T cell repertoires in COVID-19. Looking at the study overall: Sites across the United States, Italy and Spain contributed samples from acute and convalescent COVID-19. T cells, B-cell-depleted T cells, or PBMCs provided the cDNA or gDNA that served as material.

Measured with immunoSEQ multiplex PCR; TCRdb has only the in-frame clones, and not every one. This table has around 120,000 clones, over 65% appearing once. The V end lost 3 bases, the J end lost 5 bases, and 3 bases lay between the germline ends. Germline loops: CDR1 SGDLS, CDR2 YYNGEE. This CDR3 has 11 residues. Sequenced: peripheral blood. This receptor was identified in a man in his 70s with acute or convalescent COVID-19. This chain connects TRBV9 to TRBJ2-1, with D uncertain. Written as DNA, the CDR3 is TGTGCCAGCAGCGGAGACAATGAGCAGTTCTTC. It translates to CASSGDNEQFF.